These 18 T cell receptor beta chains originate from one sample sequenced in a study of tumor-infiltrating lymphocytes in primary liver carcinoma. Co-extracting RNA and DNA was done with about 17-31 mg of unsorted bulk tissue as input. TCR beta cDNA came from roughly 450 ng total RNA, primed with a constant-region primer. Generation of the TCR beta libraries relied on three nested multiplex PCR rounds using slightly modified ARM-PCR. It was with TRBV1-TRBV30 forward primers and a C-beta reverse primer that the first two PCR rounds were run, at 10 to 11 cycles each. A single record per CDR3 protein comes from TCRdb applying MiXCR to the multiplex PCR reads. The table has about 75,000 distinct CDR3 sequences, around 66% seen once. What was sequenced was tumor-adjacent normal liver tissue. All receptors come from a man aged 35 to 55 with primary liver carcinoma and hepatitis B virus infection.

The chain recombines TRBV5-4 with TRBJ2-3; 7 bases are shared with TRBD1. The CDR3 is 15 amino acids. CDR1 and CDR2 (germline): SGHNT, YYREEE (reference sequence). With 4 bases clipped from V and 3 bases from J, the junction kept 8 bases outside the gene matches. The CDR3 protein is CASSHRDRLTDTQYF. The CDR3 bases are TGTGCCAGCAGCCACCGGGACAGACTTACAGATACGCAGTATTTT.

This clonotype was seen only a few times. V is TRBV6-2 or TRBV6-3 and J is TRBJ2-5; D unresolved. The CDR3 is 12 amino acids. With 6 bases removed from V and 3 bases from J, the gap between germline ends came to 8 bases. CDR1 and CDR2 from the germline V gene are MNHEY and SVGEGT. The CDR3 DNA reads TGTGCCAGCAGCACAGAAGAAGAGACCCAGTACTTC. It encodes CASSTEEETQYF.

The genes are TRBV10-1 and TRBJ2-7; 8 bases agree with TRBD2. This CDR3 is built from 16 residues. In germline, CDR1 is WNHNN, CDR2 SYGVQD (reference sequence). V trimming: 0 bases; J trimming: 8 bases; junction bases outside the gene matches: 12. CDR3 loop: CASSESERETIYKQYF. CDR3 DNA sequence: TGCGCCAGCAGTGAGTCGGAGCGGGAGACTATTTACAAGCAGTACTTC.

About this clonotype itself: Relative to the germline gene, one junction end is altered; a read error may explain this. The V gene is TRBV6-6, the J gene TRBJ1-5; possibly TRBD1 for D (6 bases). This CDR3 contains 17 residues. The germline V gene encodes CDR1 MNHNY and CDR2 SVGAGI (reference sequence). The CDR3 sequence: CASSYSRPLDSNQPQHF. CDR3 DNA: TGTGCCAGCAGTTACTCGAGACCCCTGGACAGCAATCAGCCCCAACATTTT.

On this clonotype: This is likely a read error, given that the CDR3 carries no conserved phenylalanine or tryptophan at its end. The CDR3 sequence: CASLDSSTDTQYV. For the CDR3, the DNA is TGTGCCAGTTTGGATTCGAGCACAGATACGCAGTATGTT. The chain recombines TRBV13 with TRBJ2-3; the D is unclear. Trimming removed 9 bases at V and 0 bases at J, with 10 bases between. The germline gives CDR1 PRHDT, CDR2 FYEKMQ (reference sequence). The CDR3 has 13 amino acids.

Regarding this clonotype: One end of the junction varies from germline; a read error may be responsible. The rearrangement joins TRBV28 to TRBJ2-1; D ambiguous. Germline loops: CDR1 MDHEN, CDR2 SYDVKM. The CDR3 sequence is 19 residues long. For the CDR3, the DNA is TGTGCCAACAGTTTATTCGGGCTAGTGGGCCCTAGCTCCTACAATGAGCAGTTCTTC. This translates into CANSLFGLVGPSSYNEQFF.

Comments on this clonotype: Without the conserved terminal phenylalanine or tryptophan, this CDR3 likely stems from a read error. The J gene is TRBJ2-6, the V gene TRBV6-5; D is uncertain. Germline assignment: CDR1 MNHEY and CDR2 SVGAGI. The CDR3 has 14 amino acids. The CDR3 reads CASSQDSGVNVLTL. The CDR3 DNA is TGTGCCAGCAGTCAAGACTCTGGGGTCAACGTCCTGACTCTC.

With respect to this clonotype: This is likely a read error, given that the CDR3 carries no conserved phenylalanine or tryptophan at its end. This chain uses TRBV6-5 with TRBJ2-6; 7 bases match TRBD2. Germline CDR1 is MNHEY and CDR2 is SVGAGI. This CDR3 has 22 residues. The CDR3 here is CASSYSQPVLTGGYSGTNVLTY. DNA of the CDR3: TGTGCCAGCAGTTACTCTCAACCTGTCTTGACGGGAGGCTACTCTGGGACCAACGTCCTGACTTAC.

This rearrangement joins TRBV29-1 to TRBJ1-3, with D unresolved. CDR1 and CDR2 from the germline V gene are SQVTM and ANQGSEA. This CDR3 is built from 10 residues. V lost 2 bases to trimming and J lost 16 bases, with 12 bases between them. CDR3 sequence: CSVESAVKYF. As DNA, the CDR3 is TGCAGCGTTGAATCCGCGGTGAAGTATTTT.

To note about this clonotype: An end of the junction does not agree with germline; a read error may underlie this. The gene calls are TRBV6-2 or TRBV6-3 and TRBJ2-2; TRBD2 agrees at 7 bases. From germline, CDR1 is MNHEY and CDR2 SVGEGT. The CDR3 has 13 amino acids. The CDR3 spells CASSYFLSGKLLF. CDR3 bases: TGTGCCAGCAGTTACTTCTTAAGCGGGAAGCTGTTGTTC.

On this clonotype: A much larger clone is a single base away; this may be a read error. This chain joins TRBV28 and TRBJ1-1; 9 bases align to TRBD1. The germline V gene has CDR1 MDHEN and CDR2 SYDVKM. This CDR3 spans 15 amino acids. In nucleotides, the CDR3 is TGTGCCAGCAGTTTCCCGGGACAGGGACGATATGAAGCTTTATTT. This gives the protein CASSFPGQGRYEALF.

In the case of this clonotype: Possible read error: a much larger clone is one base away. The chain couples TRBV6-6 to TRBJ1-6; D possibly corresponds to TRBD1 (6 bases). The germline gives CDR1 MNHNY, CDR2 SVGAGI (reference sequence). V was trimmed by 6 bases and J by 9 bases, leaving 12 bases between them. This CDR3 has 13 residues. The CDR3 region is CASRSTGISPLHF. The CDR3 DNA reads as TGTGCCAGCAGGTCAACAGGGATTTCACCCCTCCACTTT.

A few counts support this clonotype. A much larger clone lies one base from this, so it may be a read error. The rearrangement uses TRBV7-8 and TRBJ2-2; D gene uncertain. With 9 bases removed from V and 0 bases from J, the gap between germline ends came to 14 bases. From germline, CDR1 is SGHVS and CDR2 FQNEAQ. The CDR3 length is 15 residues. The CDR3 nucleotides read TGTGCCAGTGGGATGGCGATATCGAACACCGGGGAGCTGTTTTTT. Its protein product is CASGMAISNTGELFF.

As concerns this clonotype: A much larger clone lies a single base off, so this may be a read error. The rearrangement joins TRBV5-1 to TRBJ2-1; 10 positions match TRBD2. The germline V gene has CDR1 SGHRS and CDR2 YFSETQ. CDR3 length: 15 amino acids. The CDR3 here is CASSSGLAAYNELFF. CDR3 DNA sequence: TGCGCCAGCAGCTCAGGACTAGCGGCCTACAATGAGCTGTTCTTC.

Details on this clonotype: A read error may account for a junction end that differs from germline. The chain couples TRBV7-9 to TRBJ2-5; D might be TRBD2 (6 bases). The CDR3 loop spans 14 amino acids. Looked up from germline, CDR1 is SEHNR and CDR2 is FQNEAQ (reference sequence). The CDR3 loop is CASNLAQGGETQYF. In DNA, the CDR3 is TGTGCCAGCAACTTAGCGCAGGGAGGAGAGACCCAGTACTTC.

This rearrangement joins TRBV6-1 to TRBJ2-3; D may correspond to TRBD1 or TRBD2 (5 bases each). The CDR3 covers 15 residues. CDR1 is MNHNS and CDR2 is SASEGT in the germline V gene. V dropped 1 base and J dropped 5 bases, with 13 bases sitting between them. CDR3 coding DNA: TGTGCCAGCAGTGAAGGGGGACGGGGCTTAGATACGCAGTATTTT. Translating it yields CASSEGGRGLDTQYF.

Concerning this clonotype: A much bigger clone sits one base away, suggesting this may be a read error. The CDR3 does not close with the conserved phenylalanine or tryptophan, likely indicating a read error. V usage is TRBV7-9 and J usage is TRBJ1-2; 8 nucleotides line up with TRBD1. Germline CDR1 is SEHNR and CDR2 is FQNEAQ (reference sequence). J was trimmed by 7 bases and V by 2 bases; bases with no gene match: 9. This CDR3 is 15 amino acids long. CDR3 coding DNA: TGTGCCAGCAGCTTACCCCTCACAGGGGGTGGTGGCTACACCATC. Protein: CASSLPLTGGGGYTI.

Worth noting for this clonotype: Sequence at one end of the junction differs from germline and may be a read error. The rearrangement links TRBV11-2 to TRBJ2-2; D might be TRBD1 (5 bases). Germline V lookup: CDR1 SGHAT, CDR2 FQNNGV. The CDR3 totals 13 residues. In nucleotides, the CDR3 is TGTGCCAGCAGCTTGACGGACACCAGGGTGCTGTTTTTC. It specifies CASSLTDTRVLFF.